This T cell receptor beta chain was recorded in a study of T-cell memory formation after mild COVID-19. Overall study context: TCR clusters were mostly donor specific. Study-level points and caveats: From day 15 to 85, contracting clones were balanced between CD4 and CD8, whereas later expanders leaned toward CD4+. Shrinking CD4+ clones were chiefly CM and EM; CD8+ ones were chiefly EMRA. That cross-reactive memory joined was suggested by some responding clones appearing in pre-infection memory.

The germline gives CDR1 SEHNR, CDR2 FQNEAQ (reference sequence). This CDR3 comprises 17 residues. V lost 1 base to trimming and J lost 3 bases; unmatched junction nucleotides: 8. TCRdb reprocessed the 5' RACE reads via MiXCR and lists one record per CDR3 protein. The table records just over 50,000 distinct CDR3 sequences, 9.3% of them present only once. Worth noting for this clonotype: Its antigen is not identified.

Sample: PBMCs or a T cell subset sorted from them (not recorded which). This receptor was taken from an adult woman who had mild COVID-19 (a few samples of this study predate the infection). Cell type and time point are not known. The J gene is TRBJ2-7, the V gene TRBV7-9, with 11 positions matching TRBD2. CDR3 region: CASSLGGFGTSGYEQYF. The CDR3 bases are TGTGCCAGCAGCTTAGGGGGGTTCGGGACTAGCGGCTACGAGCAGTACTTC.